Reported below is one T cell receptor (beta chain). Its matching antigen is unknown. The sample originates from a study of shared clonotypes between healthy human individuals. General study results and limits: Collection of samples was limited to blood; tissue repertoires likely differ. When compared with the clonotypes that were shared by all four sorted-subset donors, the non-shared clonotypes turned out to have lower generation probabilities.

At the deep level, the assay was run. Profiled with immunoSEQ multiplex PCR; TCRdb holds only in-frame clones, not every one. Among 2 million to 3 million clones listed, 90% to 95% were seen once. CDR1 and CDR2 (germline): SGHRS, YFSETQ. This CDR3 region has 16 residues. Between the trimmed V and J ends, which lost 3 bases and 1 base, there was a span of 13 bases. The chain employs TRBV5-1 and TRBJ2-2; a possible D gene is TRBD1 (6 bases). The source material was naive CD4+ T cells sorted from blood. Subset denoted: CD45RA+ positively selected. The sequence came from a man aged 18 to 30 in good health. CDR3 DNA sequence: TGCGCCAGCAGCTATCGAAAGACAGGGAACACCGGGGAGCTGTTTTTT. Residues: CASSYRKTGNTGELFF.